This T cell receptor beta chain was documented in a study of shared clonotypes between healthy human individuals. Study results and caveats: Sampling was confined to blood; repertoires within tissues likely differ. Limitation of the genetic and exposure-history diversity represented came from the few donors.

Methods used by the authors: Owing to the provision of junction-only sequences devoid of quality scores by immunoSEQ, filtering differed. The table came from immunoSEQ multiplex PCR; TCRdb's copy has only in-frame clones and leaves some out. V and J calls and clone size come straight from that table; D and trimming were deduced from the DNA. The sample carries about 560,000 clones, around 81% recorded once. Turning to this clone: The antigen is unknown.

The CDR3 is 17 residues long. The germline gives CDR1 SGHRS, CDR2 YFSETQ. V lost 0 bases to trimming and J lost 5 bases, with 18 bases between them. About 100 million PBMCs per unsorted sample were used for genomic DNA. The sample comprised PBMCs. This rearrangement joins TRBV5-1 to TRBJ1-5; perhaps TRBD1 as D (6 bases). This receptor was taken from a woman in her 40s in good health. Some clones in this sample may be carry-over from other donors' samples. The CDR3 coding sequence is TGCGCCAGCAGCTTGGCAGGGGAATCGGGGGGCCATCAGCCCCAGCATTTT. It specifies CASSLAGESGGHQPQHF.